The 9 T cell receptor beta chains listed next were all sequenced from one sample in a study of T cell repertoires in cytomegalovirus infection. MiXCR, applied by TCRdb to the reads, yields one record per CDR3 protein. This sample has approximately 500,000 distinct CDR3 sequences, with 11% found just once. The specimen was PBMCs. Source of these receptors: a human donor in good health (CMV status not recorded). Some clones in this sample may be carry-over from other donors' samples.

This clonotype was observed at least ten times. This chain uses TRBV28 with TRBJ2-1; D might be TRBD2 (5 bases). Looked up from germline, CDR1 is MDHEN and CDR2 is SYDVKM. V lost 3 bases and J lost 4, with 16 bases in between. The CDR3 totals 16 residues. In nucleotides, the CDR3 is TGTGCCAGCAGTTTTGGCAAGCGGAAAGTTTACAATGAGCAGTTCTTC. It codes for CASSFGKRKVYNEQFF.

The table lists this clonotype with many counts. CDR3 loop: CASSQERVGMNTEAFF. CDR3 DNA sequence: TGTGCCAGCAGCCAAGAAAGGGTAGGTATGAACACTGAAGCTTTCTTT. The chain is built from TRBV4-2 and TRBJ1-1; unclear D gene. This CDR3 contains 16 residues. Trimming left V 0 bases short and J 0 bases short, with 11 bases between. Germline lookup yields CDR1 LGHNA and CDR2 YNFKEQ.

For the CDR3, the DNA is TGCGCCAGCACCCCTGGCCTTAGCAATCAGCCCCAGCATTTT. The encoded protein is CASTPGLSNQPQHF. The rearrangement joins TRBV23-1 to TRBJ1-5; D unresolved. TRBV23-1 is identified as an open reading frame with a role that is uncertain. Between the trimmed V and J ends, which lost 7 bases and 0 bases, there was a span of 10 bases. This CDR3 is 14 amino acids long.

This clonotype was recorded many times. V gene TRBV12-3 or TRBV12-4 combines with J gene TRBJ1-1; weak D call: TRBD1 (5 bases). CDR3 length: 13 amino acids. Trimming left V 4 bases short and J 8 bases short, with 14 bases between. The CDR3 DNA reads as TGTGCCAGCAGTTCTACACCAGGGTTCGAAGCTTTCTTT. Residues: CASSSTPGFEAFF.

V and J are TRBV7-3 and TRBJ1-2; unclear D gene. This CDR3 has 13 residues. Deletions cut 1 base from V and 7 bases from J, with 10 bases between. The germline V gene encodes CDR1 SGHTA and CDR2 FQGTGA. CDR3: CASSLNPFSGYTF. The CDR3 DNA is TGTGCCAGCAGCTTAAATCCGTTCTCTGGCTACACCTTC.

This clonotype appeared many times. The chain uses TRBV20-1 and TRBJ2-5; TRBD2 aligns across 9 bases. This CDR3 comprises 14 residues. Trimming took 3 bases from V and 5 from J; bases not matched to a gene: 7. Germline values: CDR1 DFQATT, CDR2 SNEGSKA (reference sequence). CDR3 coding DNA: TGCAGTGCTAGGGGAGGACTAGCGATCGAGACCCAGTACTTC. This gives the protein CSARGGLAIETQYF.

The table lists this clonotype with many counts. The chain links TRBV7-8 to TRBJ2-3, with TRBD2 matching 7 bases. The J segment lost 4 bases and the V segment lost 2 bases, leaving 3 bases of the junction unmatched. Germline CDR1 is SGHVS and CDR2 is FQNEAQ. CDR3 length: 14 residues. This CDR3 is CASSLLLAADTQYF. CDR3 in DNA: TGTGCCAGCAGCTTACTCCTAGCGGCAGATACGCAGTATTTT.

CDR3 protein: CASSSDRGRAGQETQYF. CDR3 in DNA: TGTGCCAGCAGCAGCGACCGGGGCCGGGCTGGGCAAGAGACCCAGTACTTC. The V and J genes are TRBV28 and TRBJ2-5; D is tentatively TRBD1 or TRBD2 (5 bases each). With 6 bases removed from V and 2 bases from J, the gap between germline ends came to 22 bases. The germline gives CDR1 MDHEN, CDR2 SYDVKM. The CDR3 is 17 residues long.

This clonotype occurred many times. CDR3 nucleotide sequence: TGTGCCATCAGTGATAGGGGTGTTGATACTGAAGCTTTCTTT. This codes for CAISDRGVDTEAFF. The V call is TRBV10-3, the J call TRBJ1-1, with D maybe TRBD1 (5 bases). This CDR3 has 14 residues. Germline values: CDR1 ENHRY, CDR2 SYGVKD. Trimming cost V 3 bases and J 5 bases, with 13 bases left between them.